This TCR beta chain was identified in a study of shared clonotypes between healthy human individuals. TCRdb keeps only in-frame clones here, not all; method: immunoSEQ multiplex PCR. The sample comprises approximately 2,300,000 clones, around 93% of which are singletons, and 0.37% rests with the top ten. Germline values: CDR1 SGHRS, CDR2 YFSETQ. This CDR3 has 16 amino acids. With 0 bases clipped from V and 2 bases from J, the junction kept 5 bases outside the gene matches. Of note for this clone: Its target is unknown.

Study-wide results and limits: Measured sharing among donors was expected to vary with sequencing depth.

This receptor was obtained from a man in his late teens or twenties in good health. Some clones in this sample may be carry-over from other donors' samples. Input material: naive CD4+ T cells from PBMCs. The sample's subset: CD45RA+ positively selected. The chain links TRBV5-1 to TRBJ2-7; TRBD2 agrees at 10 bases. CDR3 in amino acids: CASSLALAGVPYEQYF. CDR3 DNA sequence: TGCGCCAGCAGCTTGGCCCTAGCGGGAGTGCCCTACGAGCAGTACTTC.